The text below deals with one T cell receptor beta chain. This record comes from a study of blood T cell repertoires in COVID-19. Turning to the study itself: Sources were T cells, B-cell-depleted T cells, or PBMCs; the material itself was cDNA or gDNA.

V lost 7 bases and J 8 bases, leaving 14 bases between the germline ends. The CDR3 totals 12 residues. In the source study's methods: Nucleated cell number was recorded as an estimate derived from reference gene primer amplification. The protocol was immunoSEQ multiplex PCR, while the TCRdb copy is restricted to in-frame clones and leaves out a portion. The V and J calls and clone size come from that table; D and trimming were worked out from the DNA. The table has roughly 150,000 clones, roughly 88% seen once. Sequenced sample: PBMCs or T cells enriched from blood (not recorded which). The chain carries TRBV12-3 or TRBV12-4 and TRBJ1-2; no definite D call. This TCR derives from a man in his 70s who had been exposed to COVID-19. The CDR3 loop reads CASTERGSGYTF. Written as DNA, the CDR3 is TGTGCCAGCACCGAACGAGGGAGCGGCTACACCTTC.